Below are 20 T cell receptor beta chains sequenced from a single sample in a study of a mutant IDH1 vaccine in newly diagnosed glioma. Libraries were prepared by immunoSEQ multiplex PCR; TCRdb keeps only in-frame clonotypes and omits some of them. Of around 82,000 clones listed, approximately 80% are singletons. This sample's time point: baseline, week 1 (first vaccination visit). As to treatment: pre-vaccination baseline after standard-of-care therapy. Here the sequenced sample was PBMCs, taken from a glioma patient treated with radiotherapy, temozolomide or both. Every receptor here comes from a man aged 35 to 55 with glioma. Some clones in this sample may be carry-over from other donors' samples.

This clone was recorded only once. The rearrangement links TRBV28 to TRBJ2-7; D may be TRBD1 (5 bases). CDR1 MDHEN and CDR2 SYDVKM come from the germline V gene. The V end lost 0 bases, the J end lost 1 base, and 10 bases lay between the germline ends. CDR3 length equals 15 residues. CDR3 bases: TGTGCCAGCAGTTTATGGTACAGGTCGTCCTACGAGCAGTACTTC. Amino acid sequence: CASSLWYRSSYEQYF. Complete variable domain (other parts from reference TRBV28 and TRBJ2-7): DVKVTQSSRYLVKRTGEKVFLECVQDMDHENMFWYRQDPGLGLRLIYFSYDVKMKEKGDIPEGYSVSREKKERFSLILESASTNQTSMYLCASSLWYRSSYEQYFGPGTRLTVT.

This chain uses TRBV11-2 with TRBJ2-7, with no clear D. The CDR3 is 12 amino acids. V was trimmed by 1 base and J by 5 bases, leaving 6 bases between them. The germline gives CDR1 SGHAT, CDR2 FQNNGV. CDR3 in DNA: TGTGCCAGCAGCTTAGTCGGCCACGAGCAGTACTTC. It is translated as CASSLVGHEQYF.

This clone appeared a few times. The chain links TRBV6-4 to TRBJ2-3; the match to TRBD2 covers 12 bases. The trim removed 5 bases at V and 4 bases at J, leaving 4 bases unmatched. Germline V gene data show CDR1 as MRHNA and CDR2 as SNTAGT. The CDR3 has 15 residues. This CDR3 reads CASSPSGGAADTQYF. CDR3 bases: TGTGCCAGCAGTCCTAGCGGGGGGGCCGCAGATACGCAGTATTTT.

This clone was seen only a few times. V usage is TRBV6-5 and J usage is TRBJ1-6, with D unresolved. CDR1 is MNHEY and CDR2 is SVGAGI in the germline V gene. The CDR3 has 13 residues. V was cut by 5 bases and J by 9 bases, with 11 bases left in between. DNA for the CDR3: TGTGCCAGCAGTACGAGCCCGAGTTCACCCCTCCACTTT. Amino acids: CASSTSPSSPLHF.

The chain employs TRBV5-6 and TRBJ2-1; D uncertain. There are 15 residues in the CDR3. V lost 3 bases to trimming and J lost 0 bases, with 10 bases between them. The V gene's germline CDR1 is SGHDT and CDR2 YYEEEE. The CDR3 region has the DNA TGTGCCAGCAGCTCGGAGCGAAACTCCTACAATGAGCAGTTCTTC. It is translated as CASSSERNSYNEQFF.

The chain carries TRBV6-5 and TRBJ1-2; 10 bases line up with TRBD1. CDR1 MNHEY and CDR2 SVGAGI come from the germline V gene. The CDR3 contains 15 residues. Trimming at V came to 2 bases and at J to 7 bases, leaving 7 bases not matched to a gene. CDR3: CASSYGAWTGGGYTF. For the CDR3, the DNA is TGTGCCAGCAGTTACGGGGCTTGGACAGGGGGTGGCTACACCTTC.

The chain couples TRBV10-1 to TRBJ2-7; D is undetermined. Trimming took off 5 bases at V and 1 base at J, with 9 bases between the two ends. CDR1 WNHNN and CDR2 SYGVQD come from the germline V gene (reference sequence). This CDR3 has 13 residues. The CDR3: CASSRDLSYEQYF. CDR3 bases: TGCGCCAGCAGTAGGGATTTGTCCTACGAGCAGTACTTC.

This chain connects TRBV13 to TRBJ2-2, with TRBD1 matching over 7 bases. The CDR3 contains 16 residues. Germline values: CDR1 PRHDT, CDR2 FYEKMQ (reference sequence). V lost 2 bases, J lost 4 bases, and 7 bases stayed unmatched. CDR3 in amino acids: CASSLRQGSLTGELFF. CDR3 bases: TGTGCCAGCAGCTTACGACAGGGTTCCCTCACCGGGGAGCTGTTTTTT.

The chain employs TRBV2 and TRBJ1-1; D remains unclear. V was trimmed by 9 bases and J by 11 bases, leaving 13 bases between them. CDR3 length: 10 residues. CDR1 and CDR2 (germline): SNHLY, FYNNEI. CDR3 nucleotide sequence: TGTGCCAGTCGGGTGGTTTGGGCTTTCTTT. Translating gives CASRVVWAFF.

This clone was counted ten times or more. This sequence joins TRBV10-3 and TRBJ1-5; 11 bases agree with TRBD1. V lost 0 bases to trimming and J lost 7 bases; unmatched junction nucleotides: 8. The CDR3 extends over 17 amino acids. Germline assignment: CDR1 ENHRY and CDR2 SYGVKD. The CDR3 here is CAISESWDRGGGQPQHF. The CDR3 DNA is TGTGCCATCAGTGAGTCTTGGGACAGGGGGGGAGGCCAGCCCCAGCATTTT.

This chain links TRBV7-8 with TRBJ1-3; D is undetermined. The V gene lost 5 bases and the J gene lost 0 bases, with 11 bases spanning the gap. Germline CDR1 is SGHVS and CDR2 is FQNEAQ. The CDR3 consists of 15 residues. The CDR3 region is CASSPTDVSGNTIYF. The CDR3 DNA follows: TGTGCCAGCAGCCCCACGGACGTCTCTGGAAACACCATATATTTT.

The chain couples TRBV5-6 to TRBJ2-3; D perhaps matches TRBD2 (6 bases). The V and J ends lost 0 bases and 7 bases respectively, with 12 bases between them. CDR3 size: 14 residues. Germline CDR1 reads SGHDT; CDR2 reads YYEEEE. CDR3 nucleotides: TGTGCCAGCAGCTTGGGACTAGTGCGACATACGCAGTATTTT. It translates to CASSLGLVRHTQYF.

The chain is built from TRBV9 and TRBJ1-2, with TRBD1 matching over 8 bases. J lost 6 bases, V lost 2 bases, and 9 bases had no gene match. The germline V gene encodes CDR1 SGDLS and CDR2 YYNGEE. This CDR3 is 15 amino acids long. The DNA of the CDR3 is TGTGCCAGCAGCGTCGGACAGGGCGGTACCCATGGCTACACCTTC. It encodes CASSVGQGGTHGYTF.

V gene TRBV7-8 combines with J gene TRBJ1-4; possibly TRBD1 for D (6 bases). In germline, CDR1 is SGHVS, CDR2 FQNEAQ. The V end was cut by 5 bases, the J end by 4 bases, with 14 bases between. CDR3 length: 15 residues. Here the CDR3 DNA reads TGTGCCAGCAGCGCTCGGACAGTCCTTAATGAAAAACTGTTTTTT. This translates into CASSARTVLNEKLFF.

The chain uses TRBV18 and TRBJ1-1; no clear D gene. Germline V gene data show CDR1 as KGHSH and CDR2 as LQKENI. The length of the CDR3 is 15 residues. The V and J ends lost 4 bases and 1 base respectively, with 13 bases between them. The CDR3 is CASSLDQAPNTEAFF. In DNA, the CDR3 is TGTGCCAGCTCACTCGATCAAGCCCCGAACACTGAAGCTTTCTTT.

The rearrangement links TRBV6-5 to TRBJ2-2; 7 bases are a match to TRBD2. CDR1 is MNHEY and CDR2 is SVGAGI in the germline V gene. This CDR3 spans 15 amino acids. V dropped 7 bases and J dropped 4; count of bases not matched to a gene: 9. The CDR3 protein is CASNPGTGGTGELFF. The CDR3 DNA follows: TGTGCCAGCAATCCGGGTACGGGAGGCACCGGGGAGCTGTTTTTT.

The rearrangement links TRBV6-4 to TRBJ1-1, with D unresolved. This CDR3 spans 13 amino acids. V lost 0 bases and J lost 2, with 4 bases in between. Germline lookup yields CDR1 MRHNA and CDR2 SNTAGT. The CDR3 coding sequence is TGTGCCAGCAGTGACTCAGACAACACTGAAGCTTTCTTT. As protein: CASSDSDNTEAFF.

The J gene is TRBJ2-7, the V gene TRBV30; 10 bases fit TRBD1. Per germline, CDR1 GTSNPN and CDR2 SVGIG (reference sequence). The length of the CDR3 is 15 residues. The J segment lost 3 bases and the V segment lost 8 bases, leaving 13 bases of the junction unmatched. The CDR3 loop is CARNTPGQGSYEQYF. CDR3 nucleotides: TGTGCCAGGAACACACCGGGACAGGGGAGCTACGAGCAGTACTTC.

V and J are TRBV14 and TRBJ1-6, with no clear D. CDR1 is SGHDN, CDR2 FVKESK, per germline. CDR3 size: 14 residues. With 1 base removed from V and 9 bases from J, the gap between germline ends came to 10 bases. CDR3 DNA sequence: TGTGCCAGCAGCCAAGGAGGTTGGGGTTCACCCCTCCACTTT. Translated, it gives CASSQGGWGSPLHF.

The chain combines TRBV5-4 with TRBJ2-7; the D call may be TRBD1 or TRBD2 (5 bases each). Germline V CDR1 and CDR2: SGHNT, YYREEE (reference sequence). V lost 2 bases and J lost 7, with 19 bases in between. The CDR3 covers 15 residues. Written as DNA, the CDR3 is TGTGCCAGCAGCTTACCGGGAAAAACTTGGGGGGAGCAGTACTTC. It yields the protein CASSLPGKTWGEQYF.